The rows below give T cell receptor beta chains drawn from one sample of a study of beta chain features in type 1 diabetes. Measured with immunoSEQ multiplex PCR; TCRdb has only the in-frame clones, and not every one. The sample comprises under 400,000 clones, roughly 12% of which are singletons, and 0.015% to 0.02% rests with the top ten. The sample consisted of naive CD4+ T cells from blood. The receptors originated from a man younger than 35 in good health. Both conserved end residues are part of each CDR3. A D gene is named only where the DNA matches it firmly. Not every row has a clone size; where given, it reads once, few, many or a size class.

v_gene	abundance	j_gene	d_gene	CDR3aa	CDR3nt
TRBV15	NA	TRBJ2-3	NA	CATSSTPRSTDTQYF	TGTGCCACCAGCAGTACTCCCCGAAGCACAGATACGCAGTATTTT
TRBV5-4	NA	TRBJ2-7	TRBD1	CASSPGTGDSDEQYF	TGTGCCAGCAGCCCAGGGACAGGGGATTCCGACGAGCAGTACTTC
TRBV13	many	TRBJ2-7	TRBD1	CASRRTGGTYEQYF	TGTGCCAGCCGGAGGACAGGGGGGACCTACGAGCAGTACTTC
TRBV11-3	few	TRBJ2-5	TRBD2	CASSFMGTIGQETQYF	TGTGCCAGCAGCTTCATGGGGACTATTGGCCAAGAGACCCAGTACTTC
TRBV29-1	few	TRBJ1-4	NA	CSASHREEKLFF	TGCAGCGCCTCTCACAGGGAAGAAAAACTGTTTTTT
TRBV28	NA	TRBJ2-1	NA	CASTDTGWYNEQFF	TGTGCCAGCACTGACACAGGGTGGTACAATGAGCAGTTCTTC
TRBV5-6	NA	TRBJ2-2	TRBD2	CASSLAVGGEITGELFF	TGTGCCAGCAGCTTGGCCGTCGGGGGGGAAATAACCGGGGAGCTGTTTTTT
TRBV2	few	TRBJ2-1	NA	CASSVQTVTYNEQFF	TGTGCCAGCAGTGTTCAGACAGTAACCTACAATGAGCAGTTCTTC
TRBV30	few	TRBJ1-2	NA	CAWSVGQGINYGYTF	TGTGCCTGGAGTGTAGGTCAGGGGATAAACTATGGCTACACCTTC
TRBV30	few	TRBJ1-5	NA	CAWSDAGMVHQHF	TGTGCCTGGAGTGATGCAGGGATGGTGCACCAGCATTTT
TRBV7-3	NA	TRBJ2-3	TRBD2	CASSPNGLAGPDTQYF	TGTGCCAGCAGCCCAAACGGACTAGCGGGACCAGATACGCAGTATTTT
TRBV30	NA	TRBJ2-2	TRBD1	CAWSHRGAGELFF	TGTGCCTGGTCCCACAGGGGAGCCGGGGAGCTGTTTTTT
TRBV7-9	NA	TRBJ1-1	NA	CASSPPGGGTEAFF	TGTGCCAGCAGCCCTCCCGGGGGTGGCACTGAAGCTTTCTTT
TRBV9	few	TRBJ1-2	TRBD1	CASSPYSRDRPRGYTF	TGTGCCAGCAGCCCATACTCCCGGGACAGGCCGCGTGGCTACACCTTC
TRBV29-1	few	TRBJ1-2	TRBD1	CSVGWDRTLGYTF	TGCAGCGTTGGATGGGACAGGACCCTTGGCTACACCTTC
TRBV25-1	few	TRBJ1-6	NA	CASKTATGYNSPLHF	TGTGCCAGCAAGACGGCCACAGGGTATAATTCACCCCTCCACTTT
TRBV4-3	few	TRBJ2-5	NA	CASSQDVSFRTQYF	TGCGCCAGCAGCCAAGACGTCAGTTTTCGGACCCAGTACTTC
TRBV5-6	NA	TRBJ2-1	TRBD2	CASSLLTSGNNEQFF	TGTGCCAGCAGCCTTCTGACTAGCGGGAACAATGAGCAGTTCTTC
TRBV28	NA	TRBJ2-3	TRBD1	CASSPPRGSTDTQYF	TGTGCCAGCAGTCCTCCCAGGGGGAGCACAGATACGCAGTATTTT
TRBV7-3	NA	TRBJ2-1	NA	CASSPSPGSYNEQFF	TGTGCCAGCAGCCCCAGCCCCGGGTCCTACAATGAGCAGTTCTTC
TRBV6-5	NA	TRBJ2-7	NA	CASSYSTGYEQYF	TGTGCCAGCAGTTACTCGACTGGCTACGAGCAGTACTTC
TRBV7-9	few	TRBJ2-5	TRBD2	CASSFQFSGAGETQYF	TGTGCCAGCAGCTTCCAATTTAGCGGGGCCGGGGAGACCCAGTACTTC
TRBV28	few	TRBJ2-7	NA	CASSRAGTSYEQYF	TGTGCCAGCAGCCGGGCGGGTACATCCTACGAGCAGTACTTC
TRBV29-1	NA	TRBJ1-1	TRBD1	CSGGTGGTEAFF	TGCAGCGGCGGAACAGGGGGCACTGAAGCTTTCTTT
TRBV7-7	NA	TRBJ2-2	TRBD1	CASSWDRNTGELFF	TGTGCCAGCAGCTGGGACAGGAACACCGGGGAGCTGTTTTTT